A single sample is the source of the 7 T cell receptor beta chains below, sequenced in a study of cytomegalovirus exposure and HLA in healthy donors. Profiling relied on immunoSEQ multiplex PCR, and the TCRdb table lists in-frame clones only, not all of them. The repertoire holds 300,000 to 400,000 clones, with 86% as singletons. Input material: PBMCs. All receptors derive from a woman aged 18 to 35 in good health and CMV-seronegative.

The V gene is TRBV30, the J gene TRBJ2-2; D is perhaps TRBD2 (6 bases). Germline V lookup: CDR1 GTSNPN, CDR2 SVGIG (reference sequence). The CDR3 spans 14 residues. With 0 bases removed from V and 4 bases from J, the gap between germline ends came to 9 bases. Written as DNA, the CDR3 is TGTGCCTGGAGTGTACCGGGGGTCACCGGGGAGCTGTTTTTT. Amino acid sequence: CAWSVPGVTGELFF.

CDR3 sequence reads: CASSRAGTGDVDIQYF. DNA of the CDR3: TGTGCCAGCAGTCGTGCCGGGACAGGGGATGTAGACATTCAGTACTTC. The rearrangement links TRBV28 to TRBJ2-4; 10 bases match TRBD1. This CDR3 is 16 amino acids long. V lost 5 bases to trimming and J lost 8 bases; unmatched junction nucleotides: 12. Germline V gene data show CDR1 as MDHEN and CDR2 as SYDVKM.

This chain connects TRBV4-2 to TRBJ2-3; 14 nucleotides match TRBD2. V shed 4 bases, J shed 2 bases, and the junction held 8 bases outside the gene matches. Germline V gene data show CDR1 as LGHNA and CDR2 as YNFKEQ. The CDR3 contains 18 residues. CDR3 sequence (DNA): TGTGCCAGCAGCCGACTAGCGGGGGGGCCCGGTCTCACAGATACGCAGTATTTT. Protein product: CASSRLAGGPGLTDTQYF.

DNA of the CDR3: TGTGCCAGCAGCTTAGGACAATTAAGCGAGACCCAGTACTTC. The encoded protein is CASSLGQLSETQYF. This rearrangement joins TRBV9 to TRBJ2-5; possible D gene TRBD1, 5 bases. Germline V gene sequence: CDR1 SGDLS, CDR2 YYNGEE. CDR3 length: 14 amino acids. V lost 4 bases to trimming and J lost 5 bases, with 15 bases between them.

The chain employs TRBV2 and TRBJ2-7; D perhaps matches TRBD2 (7 bases). Germline values: CDR1 SNHLY, CDR2 FYNNEI. Trimming took off 1 base at V and 2 bases at J, with 12 bases between the two ends. CDR3 length equals 15 residues. CDR3: CASSEGGGGTYEQYF. The CDR3 coding sequence is TGTGCCAGCAGTGAAGGAGGGGGGGGGACCTACGAGCAGTACTTC.

The chain links TRBV5-6 to TRBJ1-2; D perhaps matches TRBD1 (5 bases). The V gene lost 4 bases and the J gene lost 0 bases, with 16 bases spanning the gap. This CDR3 comprises 16 residues. Per the germline V gene, CDR1 is SGHDT and CDR2 is YYEEEE. The CDR3 reads CASSTPPGRANYGYTF. CDR3 nucleotides: TGTGCCAGCAGCACTCCACCGGGCAGGGCTAACTATGGCTACACCTTC.

The CDR3 coding sequence is TGTGCCATCAGTGAGTCGACTAGCGGGGGTACTGGGGGTACGCAGTATTTT. Protein: CAISESTSGGTGGTQYF. The chain employs TRBV10-3 and TRBJ2-3; 12 nucleotides match TRBD2. V dropped 0 bases and J dropped 8; count of bases not matched to a gene: 9. CDR1 and CDR2 (germline): ENHRY, SYGVKD. The CDR3 consists of 17 residues.